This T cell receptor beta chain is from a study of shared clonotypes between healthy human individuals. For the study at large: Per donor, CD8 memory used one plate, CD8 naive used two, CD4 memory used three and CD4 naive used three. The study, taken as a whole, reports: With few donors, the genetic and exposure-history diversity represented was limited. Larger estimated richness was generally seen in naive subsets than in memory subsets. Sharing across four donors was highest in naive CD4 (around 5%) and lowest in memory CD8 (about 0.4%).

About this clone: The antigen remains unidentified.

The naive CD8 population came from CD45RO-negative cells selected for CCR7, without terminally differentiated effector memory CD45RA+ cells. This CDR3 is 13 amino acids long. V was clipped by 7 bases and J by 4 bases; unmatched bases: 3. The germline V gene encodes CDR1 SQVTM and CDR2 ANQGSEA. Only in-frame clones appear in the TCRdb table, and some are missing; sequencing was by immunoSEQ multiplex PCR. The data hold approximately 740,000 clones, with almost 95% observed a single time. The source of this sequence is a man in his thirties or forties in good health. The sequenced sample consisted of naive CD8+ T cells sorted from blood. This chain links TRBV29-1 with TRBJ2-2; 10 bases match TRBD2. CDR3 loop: CSGTSGSTGELFF. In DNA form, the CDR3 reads TGCAGCGGGACTAGCGGATCCACCGGGGAGCTGTTTTTT.